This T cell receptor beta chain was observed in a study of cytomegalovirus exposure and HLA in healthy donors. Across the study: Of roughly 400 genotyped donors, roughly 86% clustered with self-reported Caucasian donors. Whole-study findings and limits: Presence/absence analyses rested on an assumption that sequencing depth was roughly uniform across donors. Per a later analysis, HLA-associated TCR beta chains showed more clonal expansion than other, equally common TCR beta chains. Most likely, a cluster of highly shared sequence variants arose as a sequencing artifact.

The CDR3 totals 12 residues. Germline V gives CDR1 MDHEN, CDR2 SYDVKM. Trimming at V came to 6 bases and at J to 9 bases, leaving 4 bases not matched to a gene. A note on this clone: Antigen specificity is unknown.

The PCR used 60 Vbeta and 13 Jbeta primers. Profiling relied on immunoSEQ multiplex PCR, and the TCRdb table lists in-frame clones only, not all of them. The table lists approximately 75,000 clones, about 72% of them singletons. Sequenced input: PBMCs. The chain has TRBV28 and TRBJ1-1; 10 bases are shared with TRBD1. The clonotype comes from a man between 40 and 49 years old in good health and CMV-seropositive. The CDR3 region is CASREDRGKAFF. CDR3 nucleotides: TGTGCCAGCAGAGAGGACAGGGGGAAAGCTTTCTTT.